This TCR beta chain derives from a study of response to subunit inactivated influenza vaccine. This clonotype was picked up many times. TCRdb reanalysed the RT-PCR reads using MiXCR and keeps one entry per CDR3 protein. The data show more than 450,000 distinct CDR3 sequences, roughly 12% seen once. This same sample was also part of a study on T cells expressing NK-cell markers. Turning to that study: What made the TCR beta cDNA was 5'RACE template switching with UMIs. Sequencing covered eight donors, seven HCMV-seropositive and one seronegative.

The receptor was derived from a man aged 50-60 years who received an inactivated influenza vaccine. The sequencing used PBMCs from blood, collected on the day of vaccination.

The CDR3 bases are TGTGCCAGCAGCTACGACAGGGGCGGTGAGCAGTTCTTC. This gives the protein CASSYDRGGEQFF. This chain uses TRBV14 with TRBJ2-1; 8 nucleotides line up with TRBD1. CDR1 SGHDN and CDR2 FVKESK come from the germline V gene. The V and J ends lost 5 bases and 9 bases, in that order; junction bases with no gene match: 6. The CDR3 is made up of 13 amino acids.